This TCR beta chain was profiled in a study of OX40 agonist ivuxolimab in advanced cancers. There are 13 residues in the CDR3. Trimming cost V 0 bases and J 2 bases, with 5 bases left between them. Germline-derived CDR1 and CDR2 are KGHSH and LQKENI. The method was immunoSEQ multiplex PCR; TCRdb's version includes in-frame clones alone and lacks a portion of them. The sample lists 69,000 or so clones, roughly nine tenths occurring once. The clonotype comes from an adult with an advanced solid tumor such as melanoma, head and neck, liver or kidney cancer. The sample consisted of CD4+ or CD8+ T cells sorted from blood, taken in a trial of the OX40 agonist ivuxolimab. V is TRBV18 and J is TRBJ2-7, with D uncertain. Written as DNA, the CDR3 is TGTGCCAGCTCACCACCCCGAACCTACGAGCAGTACTTC. Protein sequence: CASSPPRTYEQYF. Full variable domain (remainder filled in from reference TRBV18 and TRBJ2-7): NAGVMQNPRHLVRRRGQEARLRCSPMKGHSHVYWYRQLPEEGLKFMVYLQKENIIDESGMPKERFSAEFPKEGPSILRIQQVVRGDSAAYFCASSPPRTYEQYFGPGTRLTVT.